Presented here are 24 T cell receptor beta chains from one specimen sequenced in a study of blood T cell repertoires in COVID-19. Using immunoSEQ multiplex PCR, the repertoire was profiled, and TCRdb retains in-frame clones only, with some absent. Here the sample spans approximately 74,000 clones, roughly 80% being singletons. The source material was peripheral blood. Receptors originate from an elderly woman with active or convalescent COVID-19.

The rearrangement links TRBV5-1 to TRBJ2-5; 9 bases fit TRBD1. The CDR3 is 15 residues long. Looked up from germline, CDR1 is SGHRS and CDR2 is YFSETQ. With V trimmed by 2 bases and J by 4 bases, 6 bases remained unmatched. The chain's CDR3 is CASSFGDREGETQYF. The CDR3, as DNA: TGCGCCAGCAGCTTCGGGGACAGGGAAGGAGAGACCCAGTACTTC.

This clone was counted a single time. The chain links TRBV28 to TRBJ1-4, with a possible D match to TRBD1 (6 bases). Deletions cut 4 bases from V and 5 bases from J, with 8 bases between. The CDR3 covers 13 residues. CDR1 is MDHEN and CDR2 is SYDVKM in the germline V gene. In DNA, the CDR3 is TGTGCCAGCAGTTCCGGACAGAATGAAAAACTGTTTTTT. It codes for CASSSGQNEKLFF.

Many counts were recorded for this clone. This rearrangement joins TRBV30 to TRBJ1-3; tentatively, D is TRBD1 (5 bases). The CDR3 has 14 residues. V lost 0 bases, J lost 2 bases, and 8 bases lay in between. The germline V gene encodes CDR1 GTSNPN and CDR2 SVGIG (reference sequence). CDR3 coding DNA: TGTGCCTGGAGTGTACTACAGGCTGGAAACACCATATATTTT. This translates into CAWSVLQAGNTIYF.

This chain connects TRBV30 to TRBJ2-1; TRBD2 agrees at 9 bases. V lost 7 bases and J lost 3; bases outside the gene matches: 16. Germline CDR1 and CDR2: GTSNPN and SVGIG (reference sequence). This CDR3 is built from 17 residues. For the CDR3, the DNA is TGTGCCTCCACCGAGGGTAGCGGGAGCTCAAACTACAATGAGCAGTTCTTC. Its protein is CASTEGSGSSNYNEQFF.

This clone was counted a few times. The rearrangement links TRBV3-1 (or the pseudogene TRBV3-2) to TRBJ1-1, with D perhaps TRBD1 (5 bases). The length of the CDR3 is 15 residues. V gave up 2 bases and J gave up 8 bases, with 18 bases separating them. Germline CDR1 LGHDT, CDR2 YNNKEL (reference sequence). CDR3 DNA sequence: TGTGCCAGCAGCCAACATGGACATGGTGGATCCGAAGCTTTCTTT. As protein: CASSQHGHGGSEAFF.

This clone was seen a few times. V usage is TRBV11-2 and J usage is TRBJ2-3; 14 nucleotides match TRBD2. Trimming removed 4 bases from V and 7 bases from J; junction bases left unmatched: 7. CDR3 length equals 16 residues. Germline V gene lookup returns CDR1 SGHAT and CDR2 FQNNGV. The CDR3 spells CASSSGLAGGLNTQYF. The CDR3 nucleotides are TGTGCCAGCAGCTCCGGACTAGCGGGGGGACTAAATACGCAGTATTTT.

The rearrangement uses TRBV7-2 and TRBJ2-7, with D possibly matching TRBD1 (5 bases). Per germline, CDR1 SGHTA and CDR2 FQGNSA. The CDR3 covers 15 residues. Trimming left V 6 bases short and J 2 bases short, with 17 bases between. The CDR3 sequence: CASSLQVNPTYEQYF. CDR3 DNA sequence: TGTGCCAGCAGTCTACAGGTTAACCCGACCTACGAGCAGTACTTC. Using reference TRBV7-2 and TRBJ2-7 for the parts outside the CDR3, the full variable domain is GAGVSQSPSNKVTEKGKDVELRCDPISGHTALYWYRQSLGQGLEFLIYFQGNSAPDKSGLPSDRFSAERTGGSVSTLTIQRTQQEDSAVYLCASSLQVNPTYEQYFGPGTRLTVT.

J is TRBJ2-7 and V is TRBV6-4; 7 nucleotides match TRBD1. V was clipped by 0 bases and J by 2 bases; unmatched bases: 7. This CDR3 has 16 amino acids. Germline V gene lookup returns CDR1 MRHNA and CDR2 SNTAGT. The CDR3 bases are TGTGCCAGCAGTGACTCCAACAGGGGTTATCCCTACGAGCAGTACTTC. Amino acids: CASSDSNRGYPYEQYF.

The chain's CDR3 is CASIEAAVISEAFF. DNA of the CDR3: TGTGCCAGCATCGAGGCGGCTGTGATCTCTGAAGCTTTCTTT. The chain links TRBV7-9 to TRBJ1-1; no definite D call. Trimming took 7 bases from V and 6 from J, leaving 18 bases between them. The CDR3 loop spans 14 amino acids. Germline V gene sequence: CDR1 SEHNR, CDR2 FQNEAQ (reference sequence).

A few counts support this clone. This sequence joins TRBV6-6 and TRBJ2-7; 7 positions agree with TRBD1. The germline CDR1 and CDR2 sequences are MNHNY and SVGAGI (reference sequence). V was pared by 1 base and J by 5 bases, with 2 bases of the junction left unmatched. The CDR3 spans 13 residues. The CDR3, as DNA: TGTGCCAGCAGTTACTACACAGGGGACGAGCAGTACTTC. Protein sequence: CASSYYTGDEQYF.

This chain joins TRBV6-5 and TRBJ1-5, with D uncertain. CDR3 length: 12 amino acids. V was shortened by 5 bases and J by 5 bases, with 7 bases between the two germline ends. CDR1 MNHEY and CDR2 SVGAGI come from the germline V gene. The CDR3 loop is CASSREYQPQHF. CDR3 sequence (DNA): TGTGCCAGCAGTCGGGAGTATCAGCCCCAGCATTTT.

J is TRBJ2-3 and V is TRBV4-2; 7 bases fit TRBD2. CDR3 length: 15 amino acids. Germline lookup yields CDR1 LGHNA and CDR2 YNFKEQ. Trimming took 1 base from V and 6 from J; bases not matched to a gene: 7. In nucleotides, the CDR3 is TGTGCCAGCAGCCAAGCTGCGGGAGTGAGGGATACGCAGTATTTT. Translating it yields CASSQAAGVRDTQYF.

The chain couples TRBV6-5 to TRBJ1-1, with TRBD1 matching over 8 bases. CDR3 size: 14 residues. Germline V lookup: CDR1 MNHEY, CDR2 SVGAGI. Trimming cost V 4 bases and J 6 bases; bases outside gene matches: 7. The CDR3 here is CASSSNRGIPEAFF. DNA of the CDR3: TGTGCCAGCAGTTCGAACAGGGGGATACCTGAAGCTTTCTTT.

This clone has only one observation. This CDR3 is CSSCKFPLYNEQFF. The DNA of the CDR3 is TGCAGCAGCTGCAAGTTTCCTCTGTACAATGAGCAGTTCTTC. This rearrangement joins TRBV29-1 to TRBJ2-1; D uncertain. Trimming removed 8 bases at V and 4 bases at J, with 18 bases between. CDR3 length: 14 amino acids. The germline CDR1 and CDR2 sequences are SQVTM and ANQGSEA.

Ten or more counts support this clone. This chain connects TRBV7-9 to TRBJ2-1; D is uncertain. V gave up 4 bases and J gave up 2 bases, with 18 bases separating them. The CDR3 covers 17 residues. Germline loops: CDR1 SEHNR, CDR2 FQNEAQ (reference sequence). For the CDR3, the DNA is TGTGCCAGCAGCTCCAAATTGCGAATTTCCCCCTACAATGAGCAGTTCTTC. Amino acid sequence: CASSSKLRISPYNEQFF.

In this sample, this clone turned up once. The chain carries TRBV24-1 and TRBJ2-4, with unresolved D. CDR1 is KGHDR, CDR2 SFDVKD, per germline. The V end lost 3 bases, the J end lost 0 bases, and 14 bases lay between the germline ends. CDR3 length equals 17 residues. The CDR3 region is CATSDPDIFLAKNIQYF. DNA for the CDR3: TGTGCCACCAGTGATCCTGACATATTTCTAGCCAAAAACATTCAGTACTTC.

The sample holds a few counts of this clone. The V gene is TRBV7-9, the J gene TRBJ1-5; weak D call: TRBD1 (6 bases). The CDR3 loop spans 16 amino acids. The V end lost 1 base, the J end lost 0 bases, and 10 bases lay between the germline ends. Germline V gene data show CDR1 as SEHNR and CDR2 as FQNEAQ (reference sequence). Here the CDR3 reads CASSLGTGNSNQPQHF. The CDR3 DNA follows: TGTGCCAGCAGCTTAGGTACAGGGAATAGCAATCAGCCCCAGCATTTT. The whole variable domain, filled in from reference TRBV7-9 and TRBJ1-5, reads DTGVSQNPRHKITKRGQNVTFRCDPISEHNRLYWYRQTLGQGPEFLTYFQNEAQLEKSRLLSDRFSAERPKGSFSTLEIQRTEQGDSAMYLCASSLGTGNSNQPQHFGDGTRLSIL.

This chain connects TRBV19 to TRBJ2-1, with 8 nucleotides matching TRBD2. With V trimmed by 6 bases and J by 8 bases, 12 bases remained unmatched. CDR1 is LNHDA, CDR2 SQIVND, per germline (reference sequence). This CDR3 has 15 amino acids. This CDR3 reads CASSTPQSGRYEQFF. The CDR3 coding sequence is TGTGCCAGTAGCACCCCCCAGAGCGGGAGATATGAGCAGTTCTTC.

The V gene is TRBV7-2, the J gene TRBJ2-3, with 9 bases identical to TRBD2. The germline gives CDR1 SGHTA, CDR2 FQGNSA. With 4 bases clipped from V and 3 bases from J, the junction kept 8 bases outside the gene matches. The CDR3 length is 16 residues. In nucleotides, the CDR3 is TGTGCCAGCAGCTCAGGGGTTGCGGGAGGGACAGATACGCAGTATTTT. Its translation: CASSSGVAGGTDTQYF.

This chain uses TRBV27 with TRBJ2-2; D is perhaps TRBD1 (5 bases). The CDR3 has 16 residues. V was shortened by 1 base and J by 5 bases, with 14 bases between the two germline ends. Per germline, CDR1 MNHEY and CDR2 SMNVEV (reference sequence). DNA for the CDR3: TGTGCCAGCAGTTTATGGGTAGGGGATGGGACCGGGGAGCTGTTTTTT. This encodes CASSLWVGDGTGELFF.

This clone was picked up one time. This chain links TRBV4-3 with TRBJ1-2; 7 bases line up with TRBD1. This CDR3 has 13 residues. V shed 0 bases and J 5 bases; nucleotides not matched to a gene: 0. CDR1 is LGHNA and CDR2 is YSLEER in the germline V gene. The CDR3 region is CASSQETGYGYTF. The CDR3 coding sequence is TGCGCCAGCAGCCAAGAGACAGGGTATGGCTACACCTTC.

The chain has TRBV19 and TRBJ2-7; the match to TRBD2 covers 7 bases. The CDR3 is 15 amino acids. Germline V gene sequence: CDR1 LNHDA, CDR2 SQIVND (reference sequence). V dropped 5 bases and J dropped 0; count of bases not matched to a gene: 7. The CDR3 coding sequence is TGTGCCAGTAGTCAGCCCGGGGGGAGCTCCTACGAGCAGTACTTC. Its translation is CASSQPGGSSYEQYF.

CDR3 sequence reads: CASSLGDHRASNTEAFF. CDR3 bases: TGTGCCAGCAGCCTTGGGGACCACAGGGCATCGAACACTGAAGCTTTCTTT. The chain employs TRBV5-8 and TRBJ1-1; D possibly corresponds to TRBD1 (6 bases). Germline lookup yields CDR1 SGHTS and CDR2 YDEGEE. The CDR3 sequence is 17 residues long. Between the trimmed V and J ends, which lost 4 bases and 1 base, there was a span of 20 bases.

This chain links TRBV6-2 or TRBV6-3 with TRBJ2-2; 11 bases agree with TRBD1. J lost 6 bases, V lost 5 bases, and 8 bases had no gene match. CDR1 and CDR2 from the germline V gene are MNHEY and SVGEGT. The CDR3 consists of 16 residues. The CDR3, as DNA: TGTGCCAGCAGTGGAGGACAGGGGGCTTTGTCCGGGGAGCTGTTTTTT. As protein: CASSGGQGALSGELFF.